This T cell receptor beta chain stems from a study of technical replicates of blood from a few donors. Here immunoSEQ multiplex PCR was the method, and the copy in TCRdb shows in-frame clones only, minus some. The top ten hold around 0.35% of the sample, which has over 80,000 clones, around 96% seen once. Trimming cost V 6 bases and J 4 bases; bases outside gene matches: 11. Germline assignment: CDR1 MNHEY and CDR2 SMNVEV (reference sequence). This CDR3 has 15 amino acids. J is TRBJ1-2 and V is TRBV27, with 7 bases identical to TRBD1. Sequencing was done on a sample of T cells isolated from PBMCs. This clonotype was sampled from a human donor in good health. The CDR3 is CASRQSGTDTYGYTF. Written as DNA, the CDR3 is TGTGCCAGCAGACAATCAGGGACAGATACCTATGGCTACACCTTC.